The clone carrying this T cell receptor beta chain showed up just a few times. The antigen remains unidentified. The data stem from a study of T cells after yellow fever vaccination. Study-wide results and limits: A small share of clonotypes appeared in both CD4 and CD8 compartments.

The authors made TCR cDNA by 5'RACE template switching, adding a universal primer site and UMIs. Each CDR3 protein is one row after TCRdb ran MiXCR on the 5' RACE reads. Of 450,000 to 550,000 distinct CDR3 sequences in the sample, 20% to 25% were seen once. Looked up from germline, CDR1 is SGHTA and CDR2 is FQGNSA. There are 15 residues in the CDR3. V shed 3 bases and J 3 bases; nucleotides not matched to a gene: 5. This sequence joins TRBV7-2 and TRBJ2-1; 7 bases align to TRBD2. This TCR derives from a man between 18 and 35 years old who received the YFV17D yellow fever vaccine. The sequenced sample was PBMCs, obtained roughly 20 days after the first yellow fever vaccination. In nucleotides, the CDR3 is TGTGCCAGCAGCTTTATGGCGGGGGACTACAATGAGCAGTTCTTC. This encodes CASSFMAGDYNEQFF.